These T cell receptor beta chains were read from a single sample in a study of T cell changes during pregnancy in multiple sclerosis. Using immunoSEQ multiplex PCR, the repertoire was profiled, and TCRdb retains in-frame clones only, with some absent. The sample comprises about 34,000 clones, just over 90% of which are singletons, and approximately 12% rests with the top ten. The material was CD8+ T cells from peripheral blood mononuclear cells, obtained in the first trimester of pregnancy. The receptors derive from a female donor with multiple sclerosis, enrolled in a pregnancy study. Each CDR3 is given with its conserved first and last residue. Each record gives: clone size, V gene, J gene, D gene, CDR3 DNA, CDR3 protein. D genes are given only for firm matches. Only some rows state a clone size, as once, few, many or a class for expanded clones.

>-|TRBV13|TRBJ2-4|TRBD2
TGTGCCAGCGAAGAGTCGGCTAGCGGGAGTGTTGGGAGGAACATTCAGTACTTC
CASEESASGSVGRNIQYF
>-|TRBV29-1|TRBJ2-2|-
TGCAGCGTTGTTGGAGAAAACACCGGGGAGCTGTTTTTT
CSVVGENTGELFF
>-|TRBV10-3|TRBJ1-2|-
TGTGCCATCAGCGACCCTTTACAAGGACGGGGCTATGGCTACACCTTC
CAISDPLQGRGYGYTF
>-|TRBV15|TRBJ1-4|-
TGTGCCACCAGCAGTCGGGGGGGAAATGAAAAACTGTTTTTT
CATSSRGGNEKLFF
>-|TRBV7-6|TRBJ1-2|TRBD1
TGTGCCAGCAGCTTAACGACAGGGGGATATCTTTCCTATGGCTACACCTTC
CASSLTTGGYLSYGYTF
>once|TRBV27|TRBJ2-7|-
TGTGCCAGCAGTTTTGGCCAGGGTTCCTACGAGCAGTACTTC
CASSFGQGSYEQYF
>-|TRBV10-3|TRBJ2-7|TRBD2
TGTGCCATCAGTGGTGGGCGGGAGAGGAACGAGCAGTACTTC
CAISGGRERNEQYF
>-|TRBV7-8|TRBJ2-7|-
TGTGCCAGCAGCACGGATTGGACTGGCTACGAGCAGTACTTC
CASSTDWTGYEQYF
>-|TRBV5-1|TRBJ2-7|TRBD1
TGCGCCAGCAGCTTGGGAGGTCCGCGGACAGGGTACTACGAGCAGTACTTC
CASSLGGPRTGYYEQYF
>-|TRBV29-1|TRBJ2-5|-
TGCAGCGTGGAGGGGGCGGATCTCCAAGAGACCCAGTACTTC
CSVEGADLQETQYF
>-|TRBV7-9|TRBJ1-2|TRBD1
TGTGCCAGCAGCTTAGTGGCAGGGGGCCCCTATGGCTACACCTTC
CASSLVAGGPYGYTF
>-|TRBV11-3|TRBJ2-2|TRBD2
TGTGCCAGCAGCCCGACTAGGACTAGCGGGACCGGGGAGCTGTTTTTT
CASSPTRTSGTGELFF
>-|TRBV7-9|TRBJ2-5|-
TGTGCCAGCAGCCGTCTAGACCCCCAAGAGACCCAGTACTTC
CASSRLDPQETQYF
>-|TRBV28|TRBJ2-7|-
TGTGCCAGCAGGGGGAGGGACACGGCCTCCTACGAGCAGTACTTC
CASRGRDTASYEQYF
>-|TRBV2|TRBJ2-2|TRBD2
TGTGCCAGCAGAAAGGGACTAGCGGGAGGAGAAACCGGGGAGCTGTTTTTT
CASRKGLAGGETGELFF
>-|TRBV25-1|TRBJ2-5|TRBD1
TGTGCCAGCAGTGAATACCCTTGGACAGGGATCCCCCAAGAGACCCAGTACTTC
CASSEYPWTGIPQETQYF
>-|TRBV2|TRBJ2-5|-
TGTGCCAGCAAGGAGCGTAGAGAGACCCAGTACTTC
CASKERRETQYF
>-|TRBV7-8|TRBJ1-2|-
TGTGCCAGCAGCTCCCGGGGAGGGGACGACTATGGCTACACCTTC
CASSSRGGDDYGYTF
>-|TRBV9|TRBJ2-3|-
TGTGCCAGCAGTAGCGGCAGCAGCACAGATACGCAGTATTTT
CASSSGSSTDTQYF
>-|TRBV27|TRBJ2-1|TRBD2
TGTGCCAGCAGAGTAGCGGGAGTGTCCTACAATGAGCAGTTCTTC
CASRVAGVSYNEQFF
>-|TRBV28|TRBJ2-7|TRBD1
TGTGCCAGCAGTACCCCGGGACAGGGCGCCTACGAGCAGTACTTC
CASSTPGQGAYEQYF
>-|TRBV27|TRBJ1-2|-
TGTGCCAGCAGGCGGGGCACCAACTATGGCTACACCTTC
CASRRGTNYGYTF
>-|TRBV5-4|TRBJ2-1|TRBD2
TGTGCCAGCAGCAGACGGACTAGCGGGAGTTTGTTGCAGTTCTTC
CASSRRTSGSLLQFF
>-|TRBV27|TRBJ2-2|TRBD2
TGTGCCAGCAGTTCGGGAGGAAACACCGGGGAGCTGTTTTTT
CASSSGGNTGELFF
>-|TRBV5-4|TRBJ1-4|-
TGTGCCAGCAGCAACAGGGAGACTAATGAAAAACTGTTTTTT
CASSNRETNEKLFF
>-|TRBV27|TRBJ1-5|TRBD1
TGTGCCAGCAGCTCGACAGGGTTAAATCAGCCCCAGCATTTT
CASSSTGLNQPQHF
>-|TRBV6-7|TRBJ2-1|-
TGTGCCAGCAACCGACTAGTGAGCTCCTACAATGAGCAGTTCTTC
CASNRLVSSYNEQFF
>-|TRBV21-1|TRBJ2-7|-
TGTGCCAGCAGCAAAGGTTCTGGGACTAGCGATGACGAGCAGTACTTC
CASSKGSGTSDDEQYF
>-|TRBV7-8|TRBJ1-1|TRBD1
TGTGCCAGCAGCTTAGATCAGGGGGCCAGCACTGAAGCTTTCTTT
CASSLDQGASTEAFF
>-|TRBV10-3|TRBJ2-2|-
TGTGCCATCAGTGGTACCCCACAGATAGGCCCCCAATGGGACACCGGGGAGCTGTTTTTT
CAISGTPQIGPQWDTGELFF
>-|TRBV19|TRBJ1-1|TRBD1
TGTGCCTCGGGACAGGGACGCACTGAAGCTTTCTTT
CASGQGRTEAFF
>-|TRBV27|TRBJ2-7|TRBD1
TGTGCCAGCAGTCCGGGACAGGGGAACTACGAGCAGTACTTC
CASSPGQGNYEQYF
>-|TRBV7-9|TRBJ2-7|-
TGTGCCAGCAGAACGGGTTCCTACGAGCAGTACTTC
CASRTGSYEQYF
>-|TRBV19|TRBJ1-4|-
TGTGCCACCCTGGGAGGGGCCGAAAAACTGTTTTTT
CATLGGAEKLFF
>-|TRBV5-6|TRBJ1-2|-
TGTGCCAGCAGCTTGGCATTGGAGGGAATCTATGGCTACACCTTC
CASSLALEGIYGYTF
>medium-sized|TRBV7-8|TRBJ1-4|-
TGTGCCAGCAGCACCCGGCAGGGGTTTAATGAAAAACTGTTTTTT
CASSTRQGFNEKLFF
>-|TRBV6-5|TRBJ2-2|TRBD2
TGTGCCAGCAGTTACGCGGGGGTGGGTGACCGGGAGCTGTTTTTT
CASSYAGVGDRELFF
>-|TRBV7-9|TRBJ2-7|TRBD2
TGTGCCAGCGAGACGGCTAGCGGGAAATTCGAGCAGTACTTC
CASETASGKFEQYF
>-|TRBV4-3|TRBJ1-4|-
TGCGCCAGCAGCCAAGAGGGTCGGGGAGGGGCTGAAAAACTGTTTTTT
CASSQEGRGGAEKLFF
>-|TRBV25-1|TRBJ2-7|-
TGTGCCAGCAGTGAACCTAGCAGCTACGAGCAGTACTTC
CASSEPSSYEQYF
>-|TRBV27|TRBJ2-7|TRBD1
TGTGCCAGCAGGTCCGGGACAGCGACCTACGAGCAGTACTTC
CASRSGTATYEQYF
>-|TRBV28|TRBJ1-1|-
TGTGCCATCATACGGTCCCGGGGCACTGAAGCTTTCTTT
CAIIRSRGTEAFF
>-|TRBV29-1|TRBJ1-1|-
TGCAGCGCCACCCGCCAGGGATTGAACACTGAAGCTTTCTTT
CSATRQGLNTEAFF
>-|TRBV4-1|TRBJ1-1|-
TGCGCCAGCAGCCCCGCGCCGGGGAACACTGAAGCTTTCTTT
CASSPAPGNTEAFF
>-|TRBV27|TRBJ2-7|TRBD1
TGTGCCAGCAGTTCAGGGACAGGCGGCTACGAGCAGTACTTC
CASSSGTGGYEQYF
>-|TRBV6-1|TRBJ2-3|TRBD2
TGTGCCAGCAGGCTACTAGCGGGAGGGACCGATACGCAGTATTTT
CASRLLAGGTDTQYF
>-|TRBV28|TRBJ2-5|TRBD2
TGTGCCAGCAGTTTTAGTTTAACTAGCGGGGCTCAAGAGACCCAGTACTTC
CASSFSLTSGAQETQYF